This TCR beta chain was retrieved from a study of response to subunit inactivated influenza vaccine. TCRdb ran MiXCR on the RT-PCR reads and lists one entry per CDR3 protein. The sample carries roughly 700,000 distinct CDR3 sequences, roughly 14% recorded once. This clonotype has just a few counts. Its antigen remains unknown. Notes on the study in general: After each seasonal influenza vaccination, few new T cells are recruited, the authors suggested.

This sequence was found in a man aged 50 to 60 who received an inactivated influenza vaccine. The sequenced sample was PBMCs from blood, obtained 14 to 15 days before vaccination.

The DNA for the CDR3 is TGTGCCAGCAGCTTAGGAGGGGCGGAAGATCAGCCCCAGCATTTT. Translated, it gives CASSLGGAEDQPQHF. The chain employs TRBV11-2 and TRBJ1-5; possibly TRBD1 for D (5 bases). The CDR3 totals 15 residues. CDR1 and CDR2 (germline): SGHAT, FQNNGV. V was clipped by 1 base and J by 5 bases, with 12 bases between them.